The text below deals with one T cell receptor beta chain. Its antigen is unknown. Nothing much larger sits one base from this clone, and base qualities are not available. The immunoSEQ Assay, a bias-controlled multiplex PCR, was used to amplify TCRbeta CDR3 regions from genomic DNA. For the original study's pipeline: The number of nucleated cells in each sample was estimated from the amplification of reference gene primers within the assay. To quantify the absolute abundance of each unique TCRbeta CDR3 rearrangement, sequence reads were collapsed and filtered. For each sample, productive Simpson clonality was calculated by taking the square root of Simpson's diversity index across productive rearrangements. The clones in this table, taken by TCRdb from immuneACCESS, are in-frame only. Not every clone is retained; where verified, under half of the shortfall comes from an unresolved V gene, and the cause of the rest is unknown. The DNA was the basis for D and trimming; V, J and clone size are from that table. The sample contains 140,000 to 150,000 clones, about 89% of them found a single time. In total, the top ten clones hold roughly 2.9% of the sample.

Collaborating institutions collected whole blood in K2EDTA tubes following their own protocols. For TCRbeta analysis, collaborators shipped samples in one of three forms: frozen whole blood, isolated PBMCs, or DNA extracted from either of those sample types. These data come from a study of blood T cell repertoires in COVID-19 (TCRdb year 2020). About the investigation overall: The collaborator samples originated in the United States, Italy and Spain and spanned the acute and convalescent phases of COVID-19. The material from the prospective study consisted of cDNA or gDNA derived from T cells, B-cell-depleted T cells, or PBMCs. Subjects who had been exposed to COVID-19, were actively infected with it, or had recovered from it provided the deeply sampled blood TCRbeta repertoires that made up the dataset. The repertoires were released in a freely available public database intended as a resource for research on the immune response to SARS-CoV-2. The samples were drawn from the first 160 participants of the ongoing ImmuneRACE study and from 1,254 subjects provided by 6 global collaborators. The sample metadata nearly always contained a de-identified subject ID, COVID-19 status, age in years and sex. Where HLA class I and class II types were available, the types were taken from metadata supplied by the sample provider, not from assay-based typing. What the study reported, not specific to this receptor: How much clinical and demographic metadata was included differed by source and by participant, and the metadata was provided uncurated.

Cut back by 4 bases and 8 bases, the V and J ends lie 15 bases apart. Via the germline V gene (reference sequence), CDR1 is LNHDA and CDR2 SQIVND. CDR3 length: 14 amino acids, cysteine to phenylalanine. The sequence is cut down to CDR3 DNA, 42 bases in frame from base 1. Rearrangement joined TRBV19 to TRBJ2-1; tentative D gene TRBD2, with 6 bases matching. This receptor was identified in a man in his sixties with active or convalescent COVID-19. Sequences were obtained from peripheral blood. For the CDR3, the sequence is CASSRQRLGHEQFF. The nucleotides read TGTGCCAGTAGTAGACAAAGACTAGGGCATGAGCAGTTCTTC. With all but the CDR3 taken from the reference TRBV19 and TRBJ2-1 genes, the full variable domain is: DGGITQSPKYLFRKEGQNVTLSCEQNLNHDAMYWYRQDPGQGLRLIYYSQIVNDFQKGDIAEGYSVSREKKESFPLTVTSAQKNPTAFYLCASSRQRLGHEQFFGPGTRLTVL.